The clone carrying this T cell receptor (beta chain) was seen at least ten times. No antigen is known for it. These data belong to a study of T cells in Graves' hyperthyroidism and ophthalmopathy. Study-wide results and limits: Clonotypes that were expanded in thyroid above 0.001 mostly appeared in blood too.

No ophthalmopathy progression within 18 months constituted stable Graves' hyperthyroidism. RNA transcripts provided the source from which TCR beta CDR3 regions were amplified. The HTBI primer set drove a first-round RT-PCR of the TCR CDR3. TCRdb processed the multiplex PCR reads anew with MiXCR; each CDR3 protein has one entry. The repertoire has under 800,000 distinct CDR3 sequences, around 13% of them found once; the top ten carry more than 8.5%. This CDR3 is built from 16 residues. Trimming took off 3 bases at V and 7 bases at J, with 21 bases between the two ends. V usage is TRBV12-3 or TRBV12-4 and J usage is TRBJ1-1, with D possibly being TRBD1 (5 bases). The receptor comes from a woman aged 18-29 years with Graves' hyperthyroidism. The sequenced sample consisted of blood. The CDR3 DNA reads TGTGCCAGCAGTTTCGCGGGATGGGGGAGTGGAAGTGAAGCTTTCTTT. Amino acid sequence: CASSFAGWGSGSEAFF.